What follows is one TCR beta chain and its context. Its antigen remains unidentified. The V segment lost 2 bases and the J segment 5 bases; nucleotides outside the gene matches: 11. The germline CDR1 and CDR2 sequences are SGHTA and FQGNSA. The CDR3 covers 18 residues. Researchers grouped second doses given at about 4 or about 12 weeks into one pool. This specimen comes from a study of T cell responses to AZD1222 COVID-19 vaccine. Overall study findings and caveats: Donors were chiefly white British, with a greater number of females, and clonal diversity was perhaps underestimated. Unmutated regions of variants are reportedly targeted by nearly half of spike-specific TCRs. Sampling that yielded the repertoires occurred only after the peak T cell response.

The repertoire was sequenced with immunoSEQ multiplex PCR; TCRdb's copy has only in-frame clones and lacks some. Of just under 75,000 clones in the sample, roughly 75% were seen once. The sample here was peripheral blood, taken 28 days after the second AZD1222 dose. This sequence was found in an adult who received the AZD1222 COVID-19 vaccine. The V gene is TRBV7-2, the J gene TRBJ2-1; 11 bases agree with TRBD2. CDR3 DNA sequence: TGTGCCAGCAGCTTACGGTCTAGCGGGAGGCGGCTTAACAATGAGCAGTTCTTC. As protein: CASSLRSSGRRLNNEQFF.